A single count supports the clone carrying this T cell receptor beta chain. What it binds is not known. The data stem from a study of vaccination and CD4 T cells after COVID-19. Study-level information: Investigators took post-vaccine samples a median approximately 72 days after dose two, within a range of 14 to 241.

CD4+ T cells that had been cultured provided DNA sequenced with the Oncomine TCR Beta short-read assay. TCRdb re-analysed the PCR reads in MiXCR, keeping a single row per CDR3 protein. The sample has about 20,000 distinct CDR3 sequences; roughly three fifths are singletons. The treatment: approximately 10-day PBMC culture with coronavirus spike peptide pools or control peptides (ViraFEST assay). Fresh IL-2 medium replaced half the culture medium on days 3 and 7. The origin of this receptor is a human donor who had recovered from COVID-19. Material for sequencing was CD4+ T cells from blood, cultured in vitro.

In DNA, the CDR3 is TGTGCCAGTACTGACCTCTATAATTCACCCCTCCACTTT. It translates to CASTDLYNSPLHF. The V call is TRBV19, the J call TRBJ1-6, with unresolved D. The CDR3 runs 13 residues. Trimming took off 7 bases at V and 3 bases at J, with 7 bases between the two ends. The germline V gene has CDR1 LNHDA and CDR2 SQIVND (reference sequence).